This T cell receptor beta chain was documented in a study of blood T cell repertoires in COVID-19. This clone appeared a single time. Assay: immunoSEQ multiplex PCR; the TCRdb copy retains only in-frame clones and omits some. The data show some 410,000 clones, roughly 90% seen once. The germline V gene encodes CDR1 MNHEY and CDR2 SVGAGI. V lost 5 bases and J lost 8; bases outside the gene matches: 6. CDR3 size: 15 residues. This rearrangement joins TRBV6-5 to TRBJ1-6; 10 positions agree with TRBD1. Sequences were obtained from PBMCs or T cells enriched from blood (not recorded which). The source is a woman in her twenties or thirties with acute COVID-19. CDR3 in amino acids: CASSPSGTGDSPLHF. In DNA form, the CDR3 reads TGTGCCAGCAGTCCTTCCGGGACAGGGGATTCACCCCTCCACTTT.